Following are 15 T cell receptor beta chains from one sample sequenced in a study of blood T cell repertoires in COVID-19. Sequenced by immunoSEQ multiplex PCR; TCRdb stores in-frame clones only, minus some. The table includes 250,000 to 350,000 clones, approximately 88% detected once. Material: peripheral blood. The source of these receptors is a human donor with COVID-19, enrolled during active disease. The donor label of this sample is uncertain.

The chain is built from TRBV27 and TRBJ1-6, with a possible D match to TRBD1 (5 bases). Trimming shortened V by 3 bases and J by 8 bases, and 11 bases separated the two germline ends. This CDR3 contains 14 residues. Germline loops: CDR1 MNHEY, CDR2 SMNVEV (reference sequence). Here the CDR3 DNA reads TGTGCCAGCAGTTTCACGGGGGTCGATTCACCCCTCCACTTT. This translates into CASSFTGVDSPLHF.

V is TRBV24-1 and J is TRBJ2-3, with TRBD1 identical over 7 bases. This CDR3 comprises 17 residues. The germline V gene has CDR1 KGHDR and CDR2 SFDVKD. With V trimmed by 4 bases and J by 2 bases, 11 bases remained unmatched. The CDR3 spells CATSDPGTEGATDTQYF. The CDR3 DNA reads TGTGCCACCAGTGACCCCGGGACAGAAGGGGCCACAGATACGCAGTATTTT.

This chain uses TRBV28 with TRBJ1-5; TRBD1 matches at 7 bases. Germline lookup yields CDR1 MDHEN and CDR2 SYDVKM. The V and J ends lost 6 bases and 2 bases, in that order; junction bases with no gene match: 7. This CDR3 contains 15 residues. The CDR3 sequence: CASSTGARGNQPQHF. The CDR3 DNA reads as TGTGCCAGCAGCACAGGGGCGCGGGGCAATCAGCCCCAGCATTTT.

The chain employs TRBV19 and TRBJ2-1, with D possibly TRBD1 on 6 matching bases. Trimming removed 4 bases from V and 4 bases from J, with 8 bases in between. The CDR3 length is 13 residues. CDR1 and CDR2 (germline): LNHDA, SQIVND (reference sequence). CDR3 sequence (DNA): TGTGCCAGTAGTAGAGGACAGTACAATGAGCAGTTCTTC. Translation gives CASSRGQYNEQFF.

The sample holds one count of this clone. The V call is TRBV28, the J call TRBJ2-3, with D possibly TRBD2 on 6 matching bases. Trimming took off 8 bases at V and 6 bases at J, with 12 bases between the two ends. Germline V gene data show CDR1 as MDHEN and CDR2 as SYDVKM. The length of the CDR3 is 12 residues. CDR3 DNA: TGTGCCAGCGCGCCGGCGGGGGATACGCAGTATTTT. Protein product: CASAPAGDTQYF.

This clone was picked up one time. V usage is TRBV7-9 and J usage is TRBJ2-2; no clear D. Germline V gives CDR1 SEHNR, CDR2 FQNEAQ (reference sequence). The CDR3 has 14 residues. Trimming pared 4 bases from V and 4 bases from J, leaving 10 bases between. The CDR3: CASSSPPVTGELFF. CDR3 in DNA: TGTGCCAGCAGCTCTCCCCCAGTCACCGGGGAGCTGTTTTTT.

This chain joins TRBV5-4 and TRBJ2-1; 13 bases line up with TRBD2. Losses at the gene ends were 5 bases for V and 6 bases for J; bases not matched to a gene: 5. This CDR3 comprises 15 residues. Germline CDR1 is SGHNT and CDR2 is YYREEE (reference sequence). The CDR3 DNA sequence: TGTGCCAGCAGTACCGGACTAGCGGGAGTCAATGAGCAGTTCTTC. It yields the protein CASSTGLAGVNEQFF.

The chain carries TRBV5-1 and TRBJ2-3; 7 nucleotides line up with TRBD1. V shed 3 bases, J shed 0 bases, and the junction held 1 base outside the gene matches. The CDR3 covers 14 residues. Germline values: CDR1 SGHRS, CDR2 YFSETQ. The chain's CDR3 is CASSWTGSTDTQYF. DNA for the CDR3: TGCGCCAGCAGCTGGACAGGTAGCACAGATACGCAGTATTTT.

This clone was detected once. This chain uses TRBV6-5 with TRBJ2-7, with a tentative D call TRBD1 (5 bases). V was clipped by 6 bases and J by 0 bases, with 15 bases between them. CDR1 is MNHEY and CDR2 is SVGAGI in the germline V gene. The CDR3 runs 15 residues. The CDR3 loop is CASRTREQGSYEQYF. In nucleotides, the CDR3 is TGTGCCAGCAGAACCCGAGAGCAGGGCTCCTACGAGCAGTACTTC.

The chain carries TRBV7-3 and TRBJ1-1, with no clear D. From germline, CDR1 is SGHTA and CDR2 FQGTGA. Deletions cut 3 bases from V and 1 base from J, with 12 bases between. The CDR3 consists of 15 residues. This chain's CDR3 is CASSFPGSGNTEAFF. CDR3 DNA: TGTGCCAGCAGCTTTCCGGGATCAGGGAACACTGAAGCTTTCTTT.

The gene calls are TRBV18 and TRBJ1-2; 7 bases match TRBD1. Germline CDR1 KGHSH, CDR2 LQKENI. The junction had 12 bases not matched to a gene; V was cut back by 4 bases and J by 10 bases. This CDR3 is 14 amino acids long. The CDR3 coding sequence is TGTGCCAGCTCACAGGCCGACAGGGATCTTCCCTACACCTTC. Residues: CASSQADRDLPYTF.

CDR3 protein: CATSKDRSPNYGYTF. CDR3 DNA: TGTGCCACCAGCAAAGACAGGTCTCCGAACTATGGCTACACCTTC. The chain joins TRBV15 to TRBJ1-2, with D perhaps matching TRBD1 (6 bases). V was pared by 4 bases and J by 2 bases, with 14 bases between. Germline V gene lookup returns CDR1 LNHNV and CDR2 YYDKDF (reference sequence). CDR3 length: 15 residues.

This sequence joins TRBV4-3 and TRBJ2-1; TRBD2 aligns across 7 bases. Germline V CDR1 and CDR2: LGHNA, YSLEER. This CDR3 is 16 amino acids long. The junction had 7 bases not matched to a gene; V was cut back by 0 bases and J by 5 bases. The CDR3 region is CASSQEVGGRHNEQFF. The CDR3 DNA is TGCGCCAGCAGCCAAGAAGTGGGGGGGAGACACAATGAGCAGTTCTTC.

The genes are TRBV18 and TRBJ1-1; the match to TRBD1 covers 11 bases. There are 15 residues in the CDR3. V shed 3 bases, J shed 7 bases, and the junction held 7 bases outside the gene matches. Germline V gene sequence: CDR1 KGHSH, CDR2 LQKENI. The CDR3 sequence is CASSPRTGGLVEAFF. The CDR3 bases are TGTGCCAGCTCACCTCGGACAGGGGGCCTTGTTGAAGCTTTCTTT.

The genes are TRBV6-5 and TRBJ1-6; D is possibly TRBD1 (6 bases). The length of the CDR3 is 13 residues. The germline gives CDR1 MNHEY, CDR2 SVGAGI. V was shortened by 9 bases and J by 18 bases, with 24 bases between the two germline ends. The CDR3 nucleotides are TGTGCCAGTCAAAACAACCGGGGGGCTGGCGACCACTTT. Translation: CASQNNRGAGDHF.